The 15 T cell receptor beta chains listed next were all sequenced from one sample in a study of CD8 T cells in Susac syndrome. Reverse transcription of 0.5 to 1 ug RNA was performed with random hexamers. One entry per CDR3 protein, called by TCRdb with MiXCR from the immunoSEQ multiplex PCR reads. The sample carries about 84,000 distinct CDR3 sequences, 85% to 95% recorded once. The sample was CD8+ T cells from PBMCs. All receptors come from a human donor in good health.

The chain is built from TRBV19 and TRBJ2-1; D remains unclear. Per the germline V gene, CDR1 is LNHDA and CDR2 is SQIVND (reference sequence). V gave up 6 bases and J gave up 3 bases, with 9 bases separating them. The CDR3 runs 13 residues. The CDR3 DNA reads TGTGCCAGTAGCTTAACGGACTACAATGAGCAGTTCTTC. Encoded protein: CASSLTDYNEQFF.

The genes are TRBV27 and TRBJ2-1; D is uncertain. CDR1 and CDR2 from the germline V gene are MNHEY and SMNVEV (reference sequence). The CDR3 covers 16 residues. Trimming shortened V by 2 bases and J by 7 bases, and 18 bases separated the two germline ends. The CDR3 DNA follows: TGTGCCAGCAGTTTAGATACTATGTCTGCCCCAAATGAGCAGTTCTTC. As protein: CASSLDTMSAPNEQFF.

The chain recombines TRBV13 with TRBJ2-5; D call uncertain. CDR1 PRHDT and CDR2 FYEKMQ come from the germline V gene (reference sequence). Trimming removed 5 bases from V and 1 base from J, with 20 bases in between. This CDR3 has 17 amino acids. DNA for the CDR3: TGTGCCAGCAGCCCTAGGGTTCGTCTCGAGCCCCAAGAGACCCAGTACTTC. Translating gives CASSPRVRLEPQETQYF. The variable domain in full, completed from reference TRBV13 and TRBJ2-5, reads AAGVIQSPRHLIKEKRETATLKCYPIPRHDTVYWYQQGPGQDPQFLISFYEKMQSDKGSIPDRFSAQQFSDYHSELNMSSLELGDSALYFCASSPRVRLEPQETQYFGPGTRLLVL.

J is TRBJ2-5 and V is TRBV6-2 or TRBV6-3, with D perhaps matching TRBD2 (6 bases). This CDR3 spans 16 amino acids. Between the trimmed V and J ends, which lost 6 bases and 5 bases, there was a span of 22 bases. Germline V gene lookup returns CDR1 MNHEY and CDR2 SVGEGT. The CDR3 DNA is TGTGCCAGCAGCACGGATGTTGGGAGGCCCCCGGAGACCCAGTACTTC. Protein: CASSTDVGRPPETQYF.

V is TRBV4-1 and J is TRBJ1-2; TRBD1 is a possible D gene (6 bases). The V end was cut by 4 bases, the J end by 5 bases, with 14 bases between. The CDR3 sequence is 14 residues long. CDR1 MGHRA and CDR2 YSYEKL come from the germline V gene. The CDR3 DNA is TGCGCCAGCAGCCCCTCCGGGACACCGTATGGCTACACCTTC. This translates into CASSPSGTPYGYTF.

The chain combines TRBV7-9 with TRBJ1-6; 9 bases align to TRBD1. Germline V gene data show CDR1 as SEHNR and CDR2 as FQNEAQ (reference sequence). V lost 5 bases to trimming and J lost 7 bases; unmatched junction nucleotides: 9. The CDR3 runs to 16 residues. The CDR3 sequence: CASSRPGDRDNSPLHF. CDR3 nucleotide sequence: TGTGCCAGCAGCCGTCCAGGGGACAGGGACAATTCACCCCTCCACTTT.

The V call is TRBV20-1, the J call TRBJ2-7; a possible D gene is TRBD2 (6 bases). V was trimmed by 5 bases and J by 6 bases, leaving 17 bases between them. This CDR3 spans 13 amino acids. The germline V gene encodes CDR1 DFQATT and CDR2 SNEGSKA (reference sequence). The CDR3 bases are TGCAGTGCTCCTAGCGCCTCAACGGGCGAGCAGTACTTC. Encoded protein: CSAPSASTGEQYF.

The chain uses TRBV7-9 and TRBJ2-2, with D uncertain. Germline CDR1 reads SEHNR; CDR2 reads FQNEAQ (reference sequence). V was shortened by 2 bases and J by 0 bases, with 10 bases between the two germline ends. The CDR3 consists of 16 residues. CDR3 nucleotides: TGTGCCAGCAGCTTACCTCTGGCCGCGAACACCGGGGAGCTGTTTTTT. Translated, it gives CASSLPLAANTGELFF.

The chain uses TRBV14 and TRBJ1-6; the D is unclear. The CDR3 covers 16 residues. Trimming removed 2 bases from V and 0 bases from J, with 8 bases in between. Germline lookup yields CDR1 SGHDN and CDR2 FVKESK. CDR3: CASSQFPSSYNSPLHF. For the CDR3, the DNA is TGTGCCAGCAGCCAATTCCCGAGCTCCTATAATTCACCCCTCCACTTT.

The chain is built from TRBV30 and TRBJ1-1; D not resolved. The CDR3 spans 13 residues. V was clipped by 1 base and J by 4 bases, with 10 bases between them. The germline gives CDR1 GTSNPN, CDR2 SVGIG (reference sequence). Here the CDR3 reads CAWSETGSTEAFF. CDR3 nucleotide sequence: TGTGCCTGGAGTGAGACCGGGAGCACTGAAGCTTTCTTT. Supplemented by reference TRBV30 and TRBJ1-1, the full variable domain reads SQTIHQWPATLVQPVGSPLSLECTVEGTSNPNLYWYRQAAGRGLQLLFYSVGIGQISSEVPQNLSASRPQDRQFILSSKKLLLSDSGFYLCAWSETGSTEAFFGQGTRLTVV.

The chain links TRBV27 to TRBJ2-1, with 9 bases identical to TRBD1. V was pared by 0 bases and J by 5 bases, with 5 bases of the junction left unmatched. Germline CDR1 reads MNHEY; CDR2 reads SMNVEV (reference sequence). This CDR3 is 16 amino acids long. The CDR3 DNA sequence: TGTGCCAGCAGTTTATCCGGGACAGGGAGTAACAATGAGCAGTTCTTC. This encodes CASSLSGTGSNNEQFF.

The V gene is TRBV29-1, the J gene TRBJ1-2; TRBD1 matches 9 bases. Germline CDR1 is SQVTM and CDR2 is ANQGSEA. V shed 7 bases and J 3 bases; nucleotides not matched to a gene: 3. The CDR3 consists of 12 residues. In DNA form, the CDR3 reads TGCAGCGCGGGACAGGGCCACTATGGCTACACCTTC. Translating it yields CSAGQGHYGYTF.

The V call is TRBV4-2, the J call TRBJ2-2; D remains unclear. V lost 0 bases to trimming and J lost 4 bases, with 6 bases between them. The germline V gene has CDR1 LGHNA and CDR2 YNFKEQ. The CDR3 is 14 amino acids. DNA of the CDR3: TGTGCCAGCAGCCAAGACCTAAGCACCGGGGAGCTGTTTTTT. Protein: CASSQDLSTGELFF.

The genes are TRBV5-4 and TRBJ1-1; possible D gene TRBD1, 6 bases. CDR3 size: 14 residues. The germline V gene has CDR1 SGHNT and CDR2 YYREEE (reference sequence). V was cut by 0 bases and J by 5 bases, with 11 bases left in between. The CDR3 sequence is CASSLARGSTEAFF. For the CDR3, the DNA is TGTGCCAGCAGCTTGGCCAGGGGCAGTACTGAAGCTTTCTTT.

This chain joins TRBV29-1 and TRBJ2-2; a possible D gene is TRBD1 (6 bases). The length of the CDR3 is 12 residues. CDR1 and CDR2 (germline): SQVTM, ANQGSEA. Trimming removed 7 bases at V and 4 bases at J, with 10 bases between. CDR3 region: CSATGTTGELFF. In DNA, the CDR3 is TGCAGCGCTACAGGGACCACCGGGGAGCTGTTTTTT.